This entry describes one T cell receptor beta chain. The antigen is not known. The time point is: week 11, during vaccination. Every vaccination contained 300 ug of the mutant IDH1 20-mer peptide and was paired with topical imiquimod. The data were produced by immunoSEQ multiplex PCR, yet TCRdb's version contains in-frame clones alone and is incomplete. The top ten hold more than 1.5% of the sample, which has around 62,000 clones, 89% seen once. The record originates from a study of a mutant IDH1 vaccine in newly diagnosed glioma. Across the study: Patients were given eight vaccinations, scheduled in weeks 1, 3, 5, 7, 11, 15, 19 and 23. Initiation of the vaccine course occurred 4-6 weeks after radiotherapy alone, or alongside temozolomide cycles.

Sequencing used PBMCs, obtained from a glioma patient whose treatment included an IDH1 peptide vaccine. The sequence came from a man aged 35-49 years with glioma.

The CDR3 coding sequence is TGTGCCAGCAGTGATTGGGATATAGCCAAAAACATTCAGTACTTC. Translation: CASSDWDIAKNIQYF. The rearrangement uses TRBV2 and TRBJ2-4, with D uncertain. Trimming stripped 3 bases from V and 0 bases from J, with 9 bases between. This CDR3 contains 15 residues. Germline V lookup: CDR1 SNHLY, CDR2 FYNNEI.